These T cell receptor beta chains were read from a single sample in a study of blood T cell repertoires in COVID-19. Clones were read by immunoSEQ multiplex PCR, and TCRdb kept only the in-frame ones, dropping some. The repertoire has 210,000 or so clones, approximately 84% of them found once; the top ten carry less than 2%. Material: PBMCs or T cells enriched from blood (not recorded which). The receptor set was obtained from a man in his 60s who had recovered from COVID-19. CDR3s include the opening cysteine and the closing phenylalanine or tryptophan. A D gene is named only where the DNA matches it firmly. Size is omitted from some rows. Given values are once, few, many or a class for expanded clones.

>TRBV5-5|.|TRBJ2-1|.
CASSLGAGFPPEQFF
TGTGCCAGCAGCTTGGGGGCAGGGTTCCCTCCTGAGCAGTTCTTC
>TRBV11-1|.|TRBJ2-3|TRBD2
CASSSSGLAGDTQYF
TGTGCCAGCAGCTCATCGGGACTAGCGGGAGATACGCAGTATTTT
>TRBV12-3/TRBV12-4|.|TRBJ1-6|.
CASTVGGFSPLHF
TGTGCCAGCACAGTCGGGGGTTTCTCACCCCTCCACTTT
>TRBV7-9|.|TRBJ2-7|.
CASSPTGYQQYF
TGTGCCAGCAGCCCTACAGGGTACCAGCAGTACTTC
>TRBV3-1/TRBV3-2|.|TRBJ1-5|TRBD1
CASSYGQGRQPQHF
TGTGCCAGCAGCTATGGACAGGGGAGGCAGCCCCAGCATTTT
>TRBV12-3/TRBV12-4|.|TRBJ1-1|TRBD1
CASRDRGVTEAFF
TGTGCCAGCCGGGACAGGGGGGTCACTGAAGCTTTCTTT
>TRBV6-1|.|TRBJ1-4|TRBD1
CASSGVLAGGPEKLFF
TGTGCCAGCAGTGGGGTTTTAGCAGGGGGCCCTGAAAAACTGTTTTTT
>TRBV7-2|.|TRBJ2-7|.
CASSLEQSYEQYF
TGTGCCAGCAGCTTAGAACAGTCCTACGAGCAGTACTTC
>TRBV3-1/TRBV3-2|.|TRBJ2-1|TRBD1
CASSYRDSFEYEQFF
TGTGCCAGCAGCTATAGGGACAGTTTTGAGTATGAGCAGTTCTTC
>TRBV7-3|.|TRBJ2-3|TRBD2
CASSPGTSGADTQYF
TGTGCCAGCAGCCCGGGGACTAGCGGGGCGGATACGCAGTATTTT
>TRBV6-5|few|TRBJ1-2|.
CASSPRPGVGSGYTF
TGTGCCAGCAGTCCCAGGCCAGGCGTAGGGAGTGGCTACACCTTC
>TRBV6-5|.|TRBJ2-7|.
CASSLTGHLSYEQYF
TGTGCCAGCAGTTTGACGGGACACCTCTCCTACGAGCAGTACTTC
>TRBV10-3|.|TRBJ2-1|.
CAISDGGKNEQFF
TGTGCCATCAGTGATGGGGGCAAGAATGAGCAGTTCTTC
>TRBV6-4|.|TRBJ1-5|.
CASSAEGGNQPQHF
TGTGCCAGCAGTGCAGAGGGGGGGAATCAGCCCCAGCATTTT
>TRBV12-5|.|TRBJ1-4|.
CASGLIQEPAATNEKLFF
TGTGCTAGTGGTTTGATACAGGAGCCCGCCGCAACTAATGAAAAACTGTTTTTT
>TRBV5-4|.|TRBJ2-1|TRBD2
CASSLRLADYSEQFF
TGTGCCAGCAGCTTGCGGCTAGCGGATTACTCTGAGCAGTTCTTC
>TRBV28|.|TRBJ2-2|TRBD1
CASSEGDRNTGELFF
TGTGCCAGCAGCGAAGGGGACAGGAACACCGGGGAGCTGTTTTTT
>TRBV4-1|.|TRBJ1-1|.
CASSLYDGENTEAFF
TGCGCCAGCAGCCTGTATGACGGGGAGAACACTGAAGCTTTCTTT
>TRBV7-2|few|TRBJ1-1|.
CASSLESGGLGTEAFF
TGTGCCAGCAGCTTAGAGTCGGGGGGTTTGGGCACTGAAGCTTTCTTT
>TRBV11-2|.|TRBJ1-1|.
CASSLEPGNTEAFF
TGTGCCAGCAGCTTAGAACCAGGGAACACTGAAGCTTTCTTT
>TRBV19|.|TRBJ2-5|TRBD2
CASNAGGPRGSQYF
TGTGCCAGTAATGCGGGGGGCCCCCGAGGGTCCCAGTACTTC
>TRBV12-3/TRBV12-4|.|TRBJ2-2|.
CASSVDTAGELFF
TGTGCCAGCAGCGTGGACACTGCCGGGGAGCTGTTTTTT
>TRBV4-1|.|TRBJ2-1|TRBD2
CASSQESSGSGGQSEQFF
TGCGCCAGCAGCCAAGAATCTTCTGGTAGCGGGGGGCAAAGTGAGCAGTTCTTC
>TRBV6-5|.|TRBJ1-2|.
CASSHPAGNYGYTF
TGTGCCAGCAGTCACCCGGCGGGGAACTATGGCTACACCTTC
>TRBV9|once|TRBJ2-2|.
CASSPDMSNTGELFF
TGTGCCAGCAGCCCTGACATGTCGAACACCGGGGAGCTGTTTTTT
>TRBV7-9|.|TRBJ2-5|.
CASSFGLLRETQYF
TGTGCCAGCAGCTTTGGTCTACTGAGGGAGACCCAGTACTTC
>TRBV10-1|.|TRBJ2-2|.
CASSDVPGYSGTGELFF
TGCGCCAGCAGTGATGTGCCAGGGTATAGCGGCACCGGGGAGCTGTTTTTT
>TRBV12-5|.|TRBJ2-3|.
CASAIDSRGTDTQYF
TGTGCTAGTGCCATAGATTCCAGGGGCACAGATACGCAGTATTTT